This TCR beta chain was sequenced during a study of cytomegalovirus exposure and HLA in healthy donors. General study findings and limits: TCR beta sequences reportedly predicted most subjects' HLA-A and HLA-B alleles accurately. In a later analysis, at a false discovery rate of 0.05, about 15,000 TCR beta sequences were associated with HLA alleles.

PCR involved 60 Vbeta and 13 Jbeta primers. Clones were sequenced by immunoSEQ multiplex PCR, and TCRdb holds only the in-frame ones, with some missing. The sample has some 150,000 clones; roughly 84% are singletons. The CDR3 extends over 14 amino acids. Germline V gene data show CDR1 as LGHNA and CDR2 as YNFKEQ. V was trimmed by 4 bases and J by 4 bases, leaving 13 bases between them. As for this clone: Its specificity is not known.

The receptor's source is a boy aged 2 to 10 in good health and CMV-seronegative. This rearrangement joins TRBV4-2 to TRBJ1-2, with D maybe TRBD1 (6 bases). What was sequenced was PBMCs. The CDR3 DNA reads TGTGCCAGCAGCCCCGAGGGGGGGTTCTATGGCTACACCTTC. It encodes CASSPEGGFYGYTF.